This T cell receptor beta chain was retrieved from a study of T cell responses to AZD1222 COVID-19 vaccine. Here immunoSEQ multiplex PCR was the method, and the copy in TCRdb shows in-frame clones only, minus some. The sample includes 110,000 or so clones, more than 70% of them seen just once. In regard to this clone: No antigen is known for it.

General study findings and limits: Two doses of AZD1222 preceded a rise in Spike-specific TCR breadth and depth. There were mostly white British donors and more females than males, and clonal diversity was possibly underestimated.

Trimming removed 3 bases from V and 6 bases from J, with 8 bases in between. The germline V gene encodes CDR1 LGHNT and CDR2 FRNRAP. CDR3 length equals 12 residues. The V and J genes are TRBV12-5 and TRBJ1-2, with D perhaps TRBD1 (6 bases). The specimen comprised peripheral blood, sampled 28 days after the second AZD1222 dose. The receptor was derived from an adult who received the AZD1222 COVID-19 vaccine. This CDR3 is CASGLPGDGYTF. In DNA form, the CDR3 reads TGTGCTAGTGGTTTACCAGGGGATGGCTACACCTTC.